This T cell receptor beta chain was sequenced in a study of cytomegalovirus exposure and HLA in healthy donors. Primers included in the PCR were 60 Vbeta and 13 Jbeta primers. Profiling relied on immunoSEQ multiplex PCR, and the TCRdb table lists in-frame clones only, not all of them. The profile shows around 140,000 clones, around nine tenths of them singletons. V shed 3 bases and J 4 bases; nucleotides not matched to a gene: 8. CDR3 length equals 15 residues. Germline V gene sequence: CDR1 SQVTM, CDR2 ANQGSEA. The origin of this receptor is a woman between 25 and 40 years old in good health and CMV-seronegative. Sequenced sample: PBMCs. J is TRBJ2-3 and V is TRBV29-1; 9 bases are shared with TRBD2. The CDR3: CSVEYERGVADTQYF. The CDR3 nucleotides read TGCAGCGTTGAGTATGAGCGGGGGGTCGCAGATACGCAGTATTTT.